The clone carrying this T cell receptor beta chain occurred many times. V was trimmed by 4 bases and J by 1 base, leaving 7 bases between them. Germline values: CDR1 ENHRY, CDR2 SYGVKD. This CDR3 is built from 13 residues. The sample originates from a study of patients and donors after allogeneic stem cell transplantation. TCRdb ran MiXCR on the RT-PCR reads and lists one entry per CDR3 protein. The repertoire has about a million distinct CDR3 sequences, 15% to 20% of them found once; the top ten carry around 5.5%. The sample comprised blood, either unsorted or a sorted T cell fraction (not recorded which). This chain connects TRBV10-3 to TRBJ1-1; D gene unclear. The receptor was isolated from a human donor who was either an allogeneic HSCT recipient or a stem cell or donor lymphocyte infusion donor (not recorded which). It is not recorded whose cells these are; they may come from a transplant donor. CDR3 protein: CAISVKGNTEAFF. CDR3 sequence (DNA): TGTGCCATCAGTGTGAAGGGGAACACTGAAGCTTTCTTT.